A single T cell receptor (beta chain) is shown here with its context. What it recognizes is unknown. The data were obtained in a study of CD8 T cells in ankylosing spondylitis. Findings of the study overall: Blood of patients with ankylosing spondylitis appeared to be characterized by a TCR beta motif of eight highly homologous variants.

TCRdb redid the calling of the 5' RACE reads with MiXCR, one entry per CDR3 protein. The sample has about 500,000 distinct CDR3 sequences; 9.5% to 15% are singletons. The V gene's germline CDR1 is WSHSY and CDR2 SAAADI. After removal of 3 bases from V and 4 bases from J, the junction contained 2 bases not matched to a gene. This CDR3 is 14 amino acids long. The chain joins TRBV10-2 to TRBJ2-2; 7 bases fit TRBD1. Sequencing was performed on blood, either unsorted or a sorted T cell fraction (not recorded which). This TCR came from a male donor with ankylosing spondylitis. The CDR3 nucleotides are TGCGCCAGCAGTGAATCAGGGGGCACCGGGGAGCTGTTTTTT. It yields the protein CASSESGGTGELFF.